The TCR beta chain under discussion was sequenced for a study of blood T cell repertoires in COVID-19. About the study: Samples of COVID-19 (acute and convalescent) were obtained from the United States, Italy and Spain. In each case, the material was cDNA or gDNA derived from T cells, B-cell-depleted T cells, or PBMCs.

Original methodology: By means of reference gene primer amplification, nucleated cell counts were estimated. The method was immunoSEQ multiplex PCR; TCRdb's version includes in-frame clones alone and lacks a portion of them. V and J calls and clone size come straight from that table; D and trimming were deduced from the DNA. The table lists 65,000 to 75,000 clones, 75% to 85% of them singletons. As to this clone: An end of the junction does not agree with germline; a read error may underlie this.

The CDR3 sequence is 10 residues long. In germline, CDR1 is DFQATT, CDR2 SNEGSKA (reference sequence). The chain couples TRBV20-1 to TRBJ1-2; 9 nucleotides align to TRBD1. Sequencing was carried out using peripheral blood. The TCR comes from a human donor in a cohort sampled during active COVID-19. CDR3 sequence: CSAGTGNIPF. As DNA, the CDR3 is TGCAGTGCTGGGACAGGGAATATCCCCTTC.